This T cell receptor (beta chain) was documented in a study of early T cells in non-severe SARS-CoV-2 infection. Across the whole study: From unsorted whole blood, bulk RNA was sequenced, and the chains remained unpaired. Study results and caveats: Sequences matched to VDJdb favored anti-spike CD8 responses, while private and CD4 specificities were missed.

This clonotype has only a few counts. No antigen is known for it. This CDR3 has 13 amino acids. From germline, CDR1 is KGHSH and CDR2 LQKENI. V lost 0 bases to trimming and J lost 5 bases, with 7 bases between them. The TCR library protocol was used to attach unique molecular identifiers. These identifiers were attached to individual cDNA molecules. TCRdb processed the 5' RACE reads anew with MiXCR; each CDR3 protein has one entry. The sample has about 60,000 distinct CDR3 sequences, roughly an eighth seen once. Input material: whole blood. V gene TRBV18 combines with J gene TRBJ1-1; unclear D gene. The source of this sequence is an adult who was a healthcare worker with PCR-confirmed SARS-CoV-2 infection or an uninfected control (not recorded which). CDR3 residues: CASSPPIGTEAFF. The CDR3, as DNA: TGTGCCAGCTCACCACCGATCGGGACTGAAGCTTTCTTT.